Many counts were recorded for the clone carrying this TCR beta chain. The antigen is not known. This entry comes from a study of T cells after yellow fever vaccination. At the level of the study: Fractions containing few cells were prepared with SMART-Seq v4 Ultra Low Input.

They built TCR cDNA with 5'RACE template switching, a step that put in a universal primer site and UMIs. TCRdb reanalysed the 5' RACE reads using MiXCR and keeps one entry per CDR3 protein. The repertoire holds 230,000 or so distinct CDR3 sequences, with roughly 3.7% as singletons. V was trimmed by 3 bases and J by 7 bases, leaving 13 bases between them. Germline loops: CDR1 SGHRS, CDR2 YFSETQ. CDR3 length: 13 residues. Overall study results and limits: A small proportion of clonotypes was detected in both the CD4 and CD8 compartments.

This sequence joins TRBV5-1 and TRBJ1-1; D unclear. This material consisted of PBMCs, taken 15 days after the yellow fever booster vaccination. The receptor comes from a man in his late teens or twenties who received the YFV17D yellow fever vaccine. CDR3 in amino acids: CASSYEDLGEAFF. In nucleotides, the CDR3 is TGCGCCAGCAGCTATGAGGACCTCGGTGAAGCTTTCTTT. Based on the CDR3 plus reference TRBV5-1 and TRBJ1-1, the full variable domain is KAGVTQTPRYLIKTRGQQVTLSCSPISGHRSVSWYQQTPGQGLQFLFEYFSETQRNKGNFPGRFSGRQFSNSRSEMNVSTLELGDSALYLCASSYEDLGEAFFGQGTRLTVV.